Below, 10 T cell receptor beta chains from the same sample are listed, as sequenced in a study of shared clonotypes between healthy human individuals. Method: immunoSEQ multiplex PCR; TCRdb's copy keeps in-frame clones and lacks some. The sample shows about 690,000 clones, roughly 91% of them seen only once. The specimen sequenced was memory CD8+ T cells from PBMCs. Noted subset: CD45RO+ cells pooled with CCR7-negative TemRA cells. These TCRs come from a man in his late teens or twenties in good health. Some clones in this sample may be carry-over from other donors' samples.

This clone was recorded once. The V and J genes are TRBV2 and TRBJ1-5; D possibly corresponds to TRBD1 (5 bases). Trimming stripped 3 bases from V and 2 bases from J, with 11 bases between. CDR3 size: 15 residues. Germline-derived CDR1 and CDR2 are SNHLY and FYNNEI. The chain's CDR3 is CASSERQGGNQPQHF. CDR3 DNA sequence: TGTGCCAGCAGTGAGCGTCAGGGAGGCAATCAGCCCCAGCATTTT.

This chain links TRBV2 with TRBJ2-1, with a weak D call TRBD2 (5 bases). Germline CDR1 and CDR2: SNHLY and FYNNEI. The CDR3 spans 11 residues. V gave up 3 bases and J gave up 8 bases, with 5 bases separating them. For the CDR3, the DNA is TGTGCCAGCAGTGACGGGGATGAGCAGTTCTTC. As protein: CASSDGDEQFF.

This clone was detected once. The chain is built from TRBV28 and TRBJ2-7, with D perhaps matching TRBD2 (5 bases). Germline V CDR1 and CDR2: MDHEN, SYDVKM. V lost 5 bases and J 5 bases, leaving 7 bases between the germline ends. The CDR3 sequence is 11 residues long. CDR3 residues: CASSTGDEQYF. In DNA form, the CDR3 reads TGTGCCAGCAGTACCGGGGACGAGCAGTACTTC. Complete variable domain (other parts from reference TRBV28 and TRBJ2-7): DVKVTQSSRYLVKRTGEKVFLECVQDMDHENMFWYRQDPGLGLRLIYFSYDVKMKEKGDIPEGYSVSREKKERFSLILESASTNQTSMYLCASSTGDEQYFGPGTRLTVT.

V usage is TRBV7-9 and J usage is TRBJ2-1; weak D call: TRBD2 (6 bases). V was pared by 1 base and J by 9 bases, with 10 bases between. Germline-derived CDR1 and CDR2 are SEHNR and FQNEAQ (reference sequence). There are 13 residues in the CDR3. This chain's CDR3 is CASSLVEGTEQFF. CDR3 nucleotides: TGTGCCAGCAGCTTAGTGGAGGGGACTGAGCAGTTCTTC. Using reference TRBV7-9 and TRBJ2-1 for the parts outside the CDR3, the full variable domain is DTGVSQNPRHKITKRGQNVTFRCDPISEHNRLYWYRQTLGQGPEFLTYFQNEAQLEKSRLLSDRFSAERPKGSFSTLEIQRTEQGDSAMYLCASSLVEGTEQFFGPGTRLTVL.

This chain links TRBV27 with TRBJ2-7; D assignment may be TRBD1 or TRBD2 (5 bases each). CDR1 is MNHEY, CDR2 SMNVEV, per germline (reference sequence). V lost 5 bases to trimming and J lost 2 bases, with 13 bases between them. This CDR3 has 14 amino acids. This chain's CDR3 is CASSKRVGAYEQYF. The DNA of the CDR3 is TGTGCCAGCAGTAAGCGAGTGGGGGCCTACGAGCAGTACTTC.

This rearrangement joins TRBV9 to TRBJ1-2; D might be TRBD1 (6 bases). V lost 4 bases and J lost 5, with 21 bases in between. The CDR3 runs 16 residues. Per germline, CDR1 SGDLS and CDR2 YYNGEE. The CDR3 spells CASSSHPPGAGYGYTF. CDR3 coding DNA: TGTGCCAGCAGCTCACACCCGCCGGGGGCGGGTTATGGCTACACCTTC.

V is TRBV19 and J is TRBJ2-1; D is tentatively TRBD1 or TRBD2 (6 bases each). Germline CDR1 is LNHDA and CDR2 is SQIVND (reference sequence). V was cut by 4 bases and J by 4 bases, with 14 bases left in between. CDR3 length: 15 amino acids. The CDR3 is CASSTGAASYNEQFF. CDR3 DNA: TGTGCCAGTAGTACGGGGGCAGCTTCTTACAATGAGCAGTTCTTC.

The V gene is TRBV15, the J gene TRBJ2-1; the D call may be TRBD1 or TRBD2 (5 bases each). Germline-derived CDR1 and CDR2 are LNHNV and YYDKDF (reference sequence). CDR3 size: 14 residues. Trimming stripped 8 bases from V and 12 bases from J, with 23 bases between. The CDR3 region is CATGGQGRPLGQFF. The CDR3 DNA is TGTGCCACCGGGGGTCAGGGCAGGCCGTTGGGGCAGTTCTTC. The full variable domain, in which reference TRBV15 and TRBJ2-1 provide the parts outside the CDR3, is DAMVIQNPRYQVTQFGKPVTLSCSQTLNHNVMYWYQQKSSQAPKLLFHYYDKDFNNEADTPDNFQSRRPNTSFCFLDIRSPGLGDTAMYLCATGGQGRPLGQFFGPGTRLTVL.

The chain is built from TRBV2 and TRBJ2-7; 7 positions match TRBD2. V shed 10 bases, J shed 0 bases, and the junction held 12 bases outside the gene matches. There are 15 residues in the CDR3. In germline, CDR1 is SNHLY, CDR2 FYNNEI. The CDR3 DNA is TGTGCCACCTGGCACCTAGCGGCAAACTCCTACGAGCAGTACTTC. This gives the protein CATWHLAANSYEQYF. Full variable domain (remainder filled in from reference TRBV2 and TRBJ2-7): EPEVTQTPSHQVTQMGQEVILRCVPISNHLYFYWYRQILGQKVEFLVSFYNNEISEKSEIFDDQFSVERPDGSNFTLKIRSTKLEDSAMYFCATWHLAANSYEQYFGPGTRLTVT.

The chain carries TRBV11-2 and TRBJ1-2; D gene ambiguous. In germline, CDR1 is SGHAT, CDR2 FQNNGV. Trimming removed 2 bases from V and 2 bases from J, with 6 bases in between. The CDR3 covers 13 residues. The CDR3 nucleotides are TGTGCCAGCAGCTTAACTTACAACTATGGCTACACCTTC. Protein product: CASSLTYNYGYTF.